This is a list of T cell receptor beta chains from one sample in a study of T cells after yellow fever vaccination. Each CDR3 protein is one row after TCRdb ran MiXCR on the 5' RACE reads. This table has some 320,000 distinct CDR3 sequences, 4.1% appearing once. The starting material was PBMCs, obtained 5 days after the yellow fever booster vaccination. The receptors were gathered from a man younger than 30 who received the YFV17D yellow fever vaccine. CDR3s include the opening cysteine and the closing phenylalanine or tryptophan. Fields, in order: D gene, V gene, J gene, clone size, CDR3 DNA, CDR3 protein. A D gene is named only where the DNA matches it firmly. Some rows mark clone size as missing; the rest say once, few, many or name a class of expanded clone.

d_call: -; v_call: TRBV7-9; j_call: TRBJ1-6; clone_size: -; cdr3_nt: TGTGCCAGCAGCTTACGCAGGGATTCACCCCTCCACTTT; cdr3_aa: CASSLRRDSPLHF
d_call: -; v_call: TRBV7-8; j_call: TRBJ2-3; clone_size: few; cdr3_nt: TGTGCAACGCTGGGGTGGGAGGCAGATACGCAGTATTTT; cdr3_aa: CATLGWEADTQYF
d_call: -; v_call: TRBV12-3/TRBV12-4; j_call: TRBJ1-1; clone_size: few; cdr3_nt: TGTGCCAGCAGAGAAGCGAGGGCTGAAGCTTTCTTT; cdr3_aa: CASREARAEAFF
d_call: TRBD1; v_call: TRBV6-6; j_call: TRBJ2-7; clone_size: -; cdr3_nt: TGTGCCAGCAGTTTACGACAGGGGCAAAGGTACGAGCAGTACTTC; cdr3_aa: CASSLRQGQRYEQYF
d_call: -; v_call: TRBV6-2/TRBV6-3; j_call: TRBJ2-1; clone_size: many; cdr3_nt: TGTGCCAGCAGGCCTGCGGGACATGAGCAGTTCTTC; cdr3_aa: CASRPAGHEQFF
d_call: -; v_call: TRBV20-1; j_call: TRBJ2-1; clone_size: -; cdr3_nt: TGCAGTGCTAGAGTCACAGGGAGAGGATTGAATGAGCAGTTCTTC; cdr3_aa: CSARVTGRGLNEQFF
d_call: -; v_call: TRBV7-2; j_call: TRBJ1-2; clone_size: many; cdr3_nt: TGTGCCAGCAGTTTAGACAGGACGGGTGGCTACACCTTC; cdr3_aa: CASSLDRTGGYTF
d_call: TRBD1; v_call: TRBV7-9; j_call: TRBJ2-2; clone_size: many; cdr3_nt: TGTGCCAGCAGTTACTGGACAGGGGAGATCGGGGAGCTGTTTTTT; cdr3_aa: CASSYWTGEIGELFF
d_call: -; v_call: TRBV19; j_call: TRBJ1-2; clone_size: -; cdr3_nt: TGTGCCAGTAGTATACGGGACACCCTCTATGGCTACACCTTC; cdr3_aa: CASSIRDTLYGYTF
d_call: -; v_call: TRBV28; j_call: TRBJ1-1; clone_size: -; cdr3_nt: TGTGCCAGCAGCATCAGGGGTTGGGCTTTCTTT; cdr3_aa: CASSIRGWAFF
d_call: -; v_call: TRBV20-1; j_call: TRBJ2-3; clone_size: few; cdr3_nt: TGCAGTGCGGAGGGGGGCGCTAGCACAGATACGCAGTATTTT; cdr3_aa: CSAEGGASTDTQYF
d_call: -; v_call: TRBV9; j_call: TRBJ2-1; clone_size: many; cdr3_nt: TGTGCCAGCAGCCCCTTTGGCGGTAGCTCCTACAATGAGCAGTTCTTC; cdr3_aa: CASSPFGGSSYNEQFF
d_call: TRBD1; v_call: TRBV28; j_call: TRBJ2-1; clone_size: -; cdr3_nt: TGTGCCAGTACCGGGACAGGGGGCAATGAGCAGTTCTTC; cdr3_aa: CASTGTGGNEQFF
d_call: TRBD1; v_call: TRBV5-4; j_call: TRBJ2-1; clone_size: few; cdr3_nt: TGTGCCAGCAGCCGAGGAGGGTTGGGACAGGGGGGATACAATGAGCAGTTCTTC; cdr3_aa: CASSRGGLGQGGYNEQFF
d_call: -; v_call: TRBV4-1; j_call: TRBJ2-4; clone_size: -; cdr3_nt: TGCGCCAGCAGCCAAGTGCTAGGACCAACCTTGGAACCCGCCAAAAACATTCAGTACTTC; cdr3_aa: CASSQVLGPTLEPAKNIQYF
d_call: -; v_call: TRBV5-1; j_call: TRBJ2-5; clone_size: many; cdr3_nt: TGCGCCAGCAGCGTTGGGACTCCCACGTACCAAGAGACCCAGTACTTC; cdr3_aa: CASSVGTPTYQETQYF
d_call: -; v_call: TRBV2; j_call: TRBJ2-4; clone_size: few; cdr3_nt: TGTGCCAGCATTCCTCCTCTCCGGCTAGCCAAAAACATTCAGTACTTC; cdr3_aa: CASIPPLRLAKNIQYF
d_call: -; v_call: TRBV9; j_call: TRBJ1-5; clone_size: few; cdr3_nt: TGTGCCAGCCAACTCGGAGGGTTGGCAAGACAGCCCCAGCATTTT; cdr3_aa: CASQLGGLARQPQHF
d_call: -; v_call: TRBV6-5; j_call: TRBJ1-2; clone_size: -; cdr3_nt: TGTGCCAGCAGAACGGGTCCTTGGGGCAGTGGCTACACCTTC; cdr3_aa: CASRTGPWGSGYTF
d_call: -; v_call: TRBV12-3/TRBV12-4; j_call: TRBJ2-2; clone_size: -; cdr3_nt: TGTGCCAGCAGTTCGGGACGGCGGAACACCGGGGAGCTGTTTTTT; cdr3_aa: CASSSGRRNTGELFF
d_call: -; v_call: TRBV20-1; j_call: TRBJ2-1; clone_size: few; cdr3_nt: TGCAGTGCTAGAGTTGCGGCACCTGAGCAGTTCTTC; cdr3_aa: CSARVAAPEQFF
d_call: TRBD1; v_call: TRBV29-1; j_call: TRBJ1-2; clone_size: many; cdr3_nt: TGCAGCGCCCAGGGGGGATATCATGGCTACACCTTC; cdr3_aa: CSAQGGYHGYTF
d_call: -; v_call: TRBV29-1; j_call: TRBJ2-7; clone_size: many; cdr3_nt: TGCAGCGTTGGTCAGGACCCCTACGAGCAGTACTTC; cdr3_aa: CSVGQDPYEQYF
d_call: TRBD2; v_call: TRBV7-3; j_call: TRBJ2-1; clone_size: many; cdr3_nt: TGTGCCAGCAGCGCCCAGCGGGGCCGGTACAATGAGCAGTTCTTC; cdr3_aa: CASSAQRGRYNEQFF
d_call: TRBD2; v_call: TRBV6-5; j_call: TRBJ2-1; clone_size: many; cdr3_nt: TGTGCCAGCAGTGGACTCAGCGGGAGCTCCTACAATGAGCAGTTCTTC; cdr3_aa: CASSGLSGSSYNEQFF
d_call: TRBD1; v_call: TRBV5-1; j_call: TRBJ2-7; clone_size: -; cdr3_nt: TGCGCCAGCAGCTTGGCTTCGGGACAGTTTGACTACGAGCAGTACTTC; cdr3_aa: CASSLASGQFDYEQYF
d_call: -; v_call: TRBV7-8; j_call: TRBJ2-2; clone_size: -; cdr3_nt: TGTGCCAGCAGCTCTCAGGCGGGGACGAACACCGGGGAGCTGTTTTTT; cdr3_aa: CASSSQAGTNTGELFF
d_call: -; v_call: TRBV21-1; j_call: TRBJ2-5; clone_size: many; cdr3_nt: TGTGCCAGCAGGGGCCCCGAAGGGGAGACCCAGTACTTC; cdr3_aa: CASRGPEGETQYF
d_call: -; v_call: TRBV7-2; j_call: TRBJ1-2; clone_size: few; cdr3_nt: TGTGCCAGCAGTACTATTTTGGACCTTTCCTATGGCTACACCTTC; cdr3_aa: CASSTILDLSYGYTF
d_call: -; v_call: TRBV4-2; j_call: TRBJ2-7; clone_size: -; cdr3_nt: TGTGCCAGCAGCCGAGACAGGTTAGGGGCCGAGCAGTACTTC; cdr3_aa: CASSRDRLGAEQYF
d_call: -; v_call: TRBV7-2; j_call: TRBJ2-5; clone_size: many; cdr3_nt: TGTGCCAGCAGTTTTAGGGGAGAAGAGACCCAGTACTTC; cdr3_aa: CASSFRGEETQYF
d_call: -; v_call: TRBV27; j_call: TRBJ1-6; clone_size: few; cdr3_nt: TGTGCCAGCAGGAGGGCGTTCGAGGGCTCACCCCTCCACTTT; cdr3_aa: CASRRAFEGSPLHF
d_call: TRBD2; v_call: TRBV7-2; j_call: TRBJ2-1; clone_size: few; cdr3_nt: TGTGCCAGCAGCCGCATCCCCGGGACTAGTATTAATGAGCAGTTCTTC; cdr3_aa: CASSRIPGTSINEQFF
d_call: -; v_call: TRBV29-1; j_call: TRBJ2-1; clone_size: -; cdr3_nt: TGCAGCGTCGCCCGGGACTGGGGTTACAATGAGCAGTTCTTC; cdr3_aa: CSVARDWGYNEQFF
d_call: -; v_call: TRBV20-1; j_call: TRBJ1-6; clone_size: many; cdr3_nt: TGCAGTGCTAGAGACCGCTTAAGAGTCCTCCACTTT; cdr3_aa: CSARDRLRVLHF
d_call: -; v_call: TRBV4-3; j_call: TRBJ2-7; clone_size: few; cdr3_nt: TGCGCCAGCAGCCGACAGGGAGGGGACGAGCAGTACTTC; cdr3_aa: CASSRQGGDEQYF
d_call: -; v_call: TRBV7-2; j_call: TRBJ2-1; clone_size: many; cdr3_nt: TGTGCCAGCAGCTTAGTACAGGGTTGGGATGAGCAGTTCTTC; cdr3_aa: CASSLVQGWDEQFF
d_call: TRBD1; v_call: TRBV12-3/TRBV12-4; j_call: TRBJ1-4; clone_size: few; cdr3_nt: TGTGCCAGCAGTTTAGGGCAGGGGGCGCTTGCAACTAATGAAAAACTGTTTTTT; cdr3_aa: CASSLGQGALATNEKLFF
d_call: -; v_call: TRBV10-2; j_call: TRBJ2-3; clone_size: -; cdr3_nt: TGCGCCAGCAGTGAGACTACCGCTAGCACAGATACGCAGTATTTT; cdr3_aa: CASSETTASTDTQYF
d_call: -; v_call: TRBV12-3/TRBV12-4; j_call: TRBJ2-3; clone_size: many; cdr3_nt: TGTGCCAGCATCTTGGGGGGGGGCGCAGATACGCAGTATTTT; cdr3_aa: CASILGGGADTQYF
d_call: -; v_call: TRBV7-2; j_call: TRBJ2-2; clone_size: -; cdr3_nt: TGTGCCAGCAGCTTAGACCAGGGAATCACCGGGGAGCTGTTTTTT; cdr3_aa: CASSLDQGITGELFF
d_call: TRBD1; v_call: TRBV20-1; j_call: TRBJ2-2; clone_size: many; cdr3_nt: TGCAGTGCCAAGGGACAGACAACAGGCGGGGAGCTGTTTTTT; cdr3_aa: CSAKGQTTGGELFF
d_call: TRBD2; v_call: TRBV11-2; j_call: TRBJ2-3; clone_size: -; cdr3_nt: TGTGCCAGCAGCTTAGATCTCGGGACTACCGTTACGCAGTATTTT; cdr3_aa: CASSLDLGTTVTQYF
d_call: -; v_call: TRBV7-2; j_call: TRBJ2-3; clone_size: few; cdr3_nt: TGTGCCAGCAGCCAGACCGGTAGCCCCCCAGATACGCAGTATTTT; cdr3_aa: CASSQTGSPPDTQYF
d_call: -; v_call: TRBV4-2; j_call: TRBJ1-2; clone_size: many; cdr3_nt: TGTGCCAGCAGCCAAGGAGAGGGGTCATCCTATGGCTACACCTTC; cdr3_aa: CASSQGEGSSYGYTF
d_call: TRBD2; v_call: TRBV11-2; j_call: TRBJ2-5; clone_size: -; cdr3_nt: TGTGCCAGCAGCTCTCAGGGAGGGAGGCAAGAGACCCAGTACTTC; cdr3_aa: CASSSQGGRQETQYF
d_call: TRBD1; v_call: TRBV5-4; j_call: TRBJ1-2; clone_size: -; cdr3_nt: TGTGCCAGCAGCGTGGACAGGGGCTATGGCTACACCTTC; cdr3_aa: CASSVDRGYGYTF
d_call: TRBD2; v_call: TRBV5-1; j_call: TRBJ2-1; clone_size: many; cdr3_nt: TGCGCCAGCAGCATCGGGGGGGCGGAAGGAAATGAGCAGTTCTTC; cdr3_aa: CASSIGGAEGNEQFF
d_call: TRBD2; v_call: TRBV5-5; j_call: TRBJ2-1; clone_size: -; cdr3_nt: TGTGCCAGCAGCTTGGCGCCAGCGGGGGGTCCGGATGAGCAGTTCTTC; cdr3_aa: CASSLAPAGGPDEQFF
d_call: -; v_call: TRBV20-1; j_call: TRBJ1-4; clone_size: -; cdr3_nt: TGCAGTGCCCAGAGGGGGGAAAAACTGTTTTTT; cdr3_aa: CSAQRGEKLFF
d_call: -; v_call: TRBV20-1; j_call: TRBJ2-5; clone_size: few; cdr3_nt: TGCAGTGCCAGGGGTGCCGATCAAGAGACCCAGTACTTC; cdr3_aa: CSARGADQETQYF
d_call: -; v_call: TRBV29-1; j_call: TRBJ2-1; clone_size: -; cdr3_nt: TGCAGCGTTGACGTGGTGAGCTCCTACAATGAGCAGTTCTTC; cdr3_aa: CSVDVVSSYNEQFF
d_call: TRBD1; v_call: TRBV7-9; j_call: TRBJ1-2; clone_size: many; cdr3_nt: TGTGCCAGCAGACCCGGACAGGGAGAATCCTATGGCTACACCTTC; cdr3_aa: CASRPGQGESYGYTF